The rows below give T cell receptor beta chains drawn from one sample of a study of cytomegalovirus exposure and HLA in healthy donors. Profiling relied on immunoSEQ multiplex PCR, and the TCRdb table lists in-frame clones only, not all of them. The sample shows roughly 220,000 clones, approximately 79% of them seen only once. Sequencing was performed on PBMCs. Source of these receptors: a middle-aged man in good health and CMV-seronegative. The CDR3 runs from the conserved cysteine through the conserved F or W. Each record gives: J gene, D gene, clone size, V gene, CDR3 protein, CDR3 DNA. A D gene is named only where the DNA matches it firmly. Clone size is stated in some rows and not others, as once, few, many or a class when expanded.

j_gene: TRBJ1-1
d_gene: .
abundance: .
v_gene: TRBV5-6
CDR3aa: CASSLRSEAFF
CDR3nt: TGTGCCAGCAGCTTACGAAGCGAAGCTTTCTTT

j_gene: TRBJ1-2
d_gene: TRBD1
abundance: .
v_gene: TRBV18
CDR3aa: CASSPARDREYGYTF
CDR3nt: TGTGCCAGCTCACCCGCACGGGACAGGGAGTATGGCTACACCTTC

j_gene: TRBJ2-7
d_gene: .
abundance: .
v_gene: TRBV27
CDR3aa: CASSSTSFRRSYEQYF
CDR3nt: TGTGCCAGCAGTTCGACTAGTTTTCGACGCTCCTACGAGCAGTACTTC

j_gene: TRBJ1-2
d_gene: TRBD1
abundance: .
v_gene: TRBV28
CDR3aa: CASVTGGEGYGYTF
CDR3nt: TGTGCCAGCGTCACAGGGGGCGAGGGCTATGGCTACACCTTC

j_gene: TRBJ2-2
d_gene: TRBD2
abundance: few
v_gene: TRBV7-9
CDR3aa: CASSLGNSGRSGTGELFF
CDR3nt: TGTGCCAGCAGCTTAGGAAATAGCGGGAGGTCAGGAACCGGGGAGCTGTTTTTT

j_gene: TRBJ2-2
d_gene: TRBD2
abundance: few
v_gene: TRBV19
CDR3aa: CASRRAPVLAGGPSGELFF
CDR3nt: TGTGCCAGTAGACGAGCCCCCGTACTAGCGGGAGGGCCCTCCGGGGAGCTGTTTTTT

j_gene: TRBJ1-2
d_gene: TRBD1
abundance: .
v_gene: TRBV29-1
CDR3aa: CSVGTGGLYGYTF
CDR3nt: TGCAGCGTCGGGACAGGGGGTCTCTATGGCTACACCTTC

j_gene: TRBJ2-4
d_gene: TRBD2
abundance: few
v_gene: TRBV28
CDR3aa: CASSDGLAGGIQYF
CDR3nt: TGTGCCAGCAGTGATGGACTAGCGGGGGGGATTCAGTACTTC

j_gene: TRBJ1-1
d_gene: TRBD1
abundance: .
v_gene: TRBV28
CDR3aa: CASSSRTGGTEAFF
CDR3nt: TGTGCCAGCAGTTCCCGCACAGGGGGAACTGAAGCTTTCTTT

j_gene: TRBJ2-3
d_gene: TRBD2
abundance: .
v_gene: TRBV27
CDR3aa: CASSTIAGLFTDTQYF
CDR3nt: TGTGCCAGCAGTACTATAGCGGGGTTGTTCACAGATACGCAGTATTTT

j_gene: TRBJ2-1
d_gene: TRBD2
abundance: .
v_gene: TRBV19
CDR3aa: CASSTQTSGIYNEQFF
CDR3nt: TGTGCCAGTAGTACTCAGACTAGCGGGATATACAATGAGCAGTTCTTC

j_gene: TRBJ2-3
d_gene: .
abundance: .
v_gene: TRBV19
CDR3aa: CASSSGDTDTQYF
CDR3nt: TGTGCCAGTAGTAGCGGGGACACAGATACGCAGTATTTT

j_gene: TRBJ2-7
d_gene: .
abundance: .
v_gene: TRBV30
CDR3aa: CAWSVQANEQYF
CDR3nt: TGTGCCTGGAGTGTACAAGCGAACGAGCAGTACTTC

j_gene: TRBJ1-5
d_gene: TRBD1
abundance: .
v_gene: TRBV7-2
CDR3aa: CASSLDRGDQPQHF
CDR3nt: TGTGCCAGCAGCTTAGACAGGGGGGATCAGCCCCAGCATTTT

j_gene: TRBJ2-7
d_gene: .
abundance: .
v_gene: TRBV18
CDR3aa: CASSPSDTPYEQYF
CDR3nt: TGTGCCAGCTCACCTTCTGACACCCCCTACGAGCAGTACTTC

j_gene: TRBJ2-1
d_gene: .
abundance: .
v_gene: TRBV11-3
CDR3aa: CASSSQDRYNEQFF
CDR3nt: TGTGCCAGCAGCTCACAAGACAGGTACAATGAGCAGTTCTTC

j_gene: TRBJ2-5
d_gene: TRBD1
abundance: .
v_gene: TRBV28
CDR3aa: CASAGQGRETQYF
CDR3nt: TGTGCCAGCGCGGGACAGGGAAGAGAGACCCAGTACTTC

j_gene: TRBJ2-7
d_gene: TRBD1
abundance: .
v_gene: TRBV7-3
CDR3aa: CASSRGQAYEQYF
CDR3nt: TGTGCCAGCAGCCGGGGACAGGCTTACGAGCAGTACTTC

j_gene: TRBJ2-5
d_gene: .
abundance: .
v_gene: TRBV18
CDR3aa: CASSPSPGETQYF
CDR3nt: TGTGCCAGCTCACCTTCACCCGGGGAGACCCAGTACTTC

j_gene: TRBJ2-3
d_gene: TRBD2
abundance: .
v_gene: TRBV28
CDR3aa: CASRDGLAGGLGGTDTQYF
CDR3nt: TGTGCCAGCAGGGACGGACTAGCGGGAGGGCTAGGGGGCACAGATACGCAGTATTTT

j_gene: TRBJ1-2
d_gene: .
abundance: .
v_gene: TRBV19
CDR3aa: CASTLGASGYTF
CDR3nt: TGTGCCAGTACCCTGGGGGCGTCGGGCTACACCTTC

j_gene: TRBJ2-2
d_gene: TRBD1
abundance: .
v_gene: TRBV2
CDR3aa: CASKMNRDSRF
CDR3nt: TGTGCCAGCAAAATGAACCGGGACAGTCGTTTT

j_gene: TRBJ1-2
d_gene: .
abundance: few
v_gene: TRBV18
CDR3aa: CASSPLGQAINYGYTF
CDR3nt: TGTGCCAGCTCCCCCCTGGGGCAGGCAATTAACTATGGCTACACCTTC

j_gene: TRBJ2-5
d_gene: .
abundance: .
v_gene: TRBV6-6
CDR3aa: CASSYSVVQSKETQYF
CDR3nt: TGTGCCAGCAGTTACTCGGTAGTACAGAGCAAAGAGACCCAGTACTTC

j_gene: TRBJ1-1
d_gene: TRBD1
abundance: .
v_gene: TRBV11-3
CDR3aa: CASSSQGAGTEAFF
CDR3nt: TGTGCCAGCAGCTCACAGGGGGCAGGCACTGAAGCTTTCTTT

j_gene: TRBJ2-2
d_gene: TRBD2
abundance: .
v_gene: TRBV14
CDR3aa: CASSQVRGLYTGELFF
CDR3nt: TGTGCCAGCAGCCAAGTGCGGGGGTTATACACCGGGGAGCTGTTTTTT

j_gene: TRBJ2-7
d_gene: TRBD2
abundance: few
v_gene: TRBV5-8
CDR3aa: CASSSRTSGSRSSYEQYF
CDR3nt: TGTGCCAGCAGCTCGCGGACTAGCGGGAGCCGAAGCTCCTACGAGCAGTACTTC

j_gene: TRBJ1-1
d_gene: .
abundance: .
v_gene: TRBV7-9
CDR3aa: CASSLPGGAPNTEAFF
CDR3nt: TGTGCCAGCAGCCTCCCTGGGGGGGCTCCGAACACTGAAGCTTTCTTT

j_gene: TRBJ2-7
d_gene: .
abundance: .
v_gene: TRBV6-6
CDR3aa: CASSYTPGSGGEQYF
CDR3nt: TGTGCCAGCAGTTACACCCCCGGGTCAGGAGGCGAGCAGTACTTC

j_gene: TRBJ2-7
d_gene: .
abundance: .
v_gene: TRBV28
CDR3aa: CASSSSVYEQYF
CDR3nt: TGTGCCAGCAGTTCATCAGTCTACGAGCAGTACTTC